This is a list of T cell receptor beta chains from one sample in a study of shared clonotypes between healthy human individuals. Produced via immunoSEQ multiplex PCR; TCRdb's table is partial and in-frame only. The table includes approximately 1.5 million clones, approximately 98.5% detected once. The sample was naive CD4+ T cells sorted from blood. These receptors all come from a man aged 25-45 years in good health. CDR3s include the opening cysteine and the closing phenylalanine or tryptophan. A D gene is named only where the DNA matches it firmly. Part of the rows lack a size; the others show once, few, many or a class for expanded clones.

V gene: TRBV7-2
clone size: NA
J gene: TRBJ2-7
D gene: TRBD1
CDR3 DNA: TGTGCCAGCAGCCCATTTCAGGGGGTGAGGGAGCAGTACTTC
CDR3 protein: CASSPFQGVREQYF

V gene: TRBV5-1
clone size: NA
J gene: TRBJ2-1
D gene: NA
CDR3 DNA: TGCGCCAGCAGCTTGTTCCCGCACAGGGAAGCCTACAATGAGCAGTTCTTC
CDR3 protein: CASSLFPHREAYNEQFF

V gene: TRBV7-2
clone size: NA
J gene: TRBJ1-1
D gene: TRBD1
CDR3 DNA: TGTGCCAGCAGCCCTGGGACAGCGAACACTGAAGCTTTCTTT
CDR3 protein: CASSPGTANTEAFF

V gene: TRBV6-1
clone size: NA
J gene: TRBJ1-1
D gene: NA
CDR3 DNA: TGTGCCAGCAGTGTCTCGTGGACGTCCGCTCAAGCTTTCTTT
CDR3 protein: CASSVSWTSAQAFF

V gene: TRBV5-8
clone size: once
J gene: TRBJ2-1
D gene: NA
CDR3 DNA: TGTGCCAGCAGTGGATGGGATGAGCAGTTCTTC
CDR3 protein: CASSGWDEQFF

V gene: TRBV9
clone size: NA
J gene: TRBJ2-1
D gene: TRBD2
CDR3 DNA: TGTGCCAGCAGCGTAGAGGGGCTAGCGGGCCTACTCTCCTACAATGAGCAGTTCTTC
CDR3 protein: CASSVEGLAGLLSYNEQFF

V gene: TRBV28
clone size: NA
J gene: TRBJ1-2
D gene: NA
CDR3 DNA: TGTGCCAGCAGTTTACATGGACAGTCCAACTATGGCTACACCTTC
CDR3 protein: CASSLHGQSNYGYTF

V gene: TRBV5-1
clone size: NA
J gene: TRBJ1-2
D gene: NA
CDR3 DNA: TGCGCCAGCAGCTTGAGTTTTACTAACTATGGCTACACCTTC
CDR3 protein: CASSLSFTNYGYTF

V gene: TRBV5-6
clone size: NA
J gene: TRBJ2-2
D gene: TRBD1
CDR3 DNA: TGTGCCAGCCGAAGGACAGGGACGAACACCGGGGAGCTGTTTTTT
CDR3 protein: CASRRTGTNTGELFF

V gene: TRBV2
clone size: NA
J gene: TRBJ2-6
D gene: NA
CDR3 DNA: TGTGCCAGCAGGACCGACGGAGCCTCTGGGGCCAACGTCCTGACTTTC
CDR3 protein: CASRTDGASGANVLTF

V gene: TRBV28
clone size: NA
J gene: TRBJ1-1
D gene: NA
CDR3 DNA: TGTGCCAGCGGGAATTCGGTCCTCACTGAAGCTTTCTTT
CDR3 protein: CASGNSVLTEAFF

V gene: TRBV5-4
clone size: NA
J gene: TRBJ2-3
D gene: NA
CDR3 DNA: TGTGCCACCTTCCAGGGGGGAGTGCGCACAGATACGCAGTATTTT
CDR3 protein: CATFQGGVRTDTQYF

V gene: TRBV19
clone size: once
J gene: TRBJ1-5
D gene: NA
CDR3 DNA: TGTGCCAGTAGTATAGACAGGCTTCAGCCCCAGCATTTT
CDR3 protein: CASSIDRLQPQHF

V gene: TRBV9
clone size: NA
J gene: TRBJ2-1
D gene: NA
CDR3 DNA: TGTGCCAGCAGCGTAGGGAGATACTACAATGAGCAGTTCTTC
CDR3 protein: CASSVGRYYNEQFF

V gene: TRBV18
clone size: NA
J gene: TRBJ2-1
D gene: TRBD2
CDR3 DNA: TGTGCCAGCTCATCTCTAGCGGGAGAGGTCCAGTTCTTC
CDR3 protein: CASSSLAGEVQFF

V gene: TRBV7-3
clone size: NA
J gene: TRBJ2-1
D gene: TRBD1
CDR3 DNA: TGTGCCAGCAGCTTAATAGGACAGGGAGTTGATGAGCAGTTCTTC
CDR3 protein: CASSLIGQGVDEQFF

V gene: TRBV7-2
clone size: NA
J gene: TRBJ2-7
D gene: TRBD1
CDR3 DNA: TGTGCCAGCAGCTTAGGGTGGACAGGGTCCTACGAGCAGTACTTC
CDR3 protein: CASSLGWTGSYEQYF

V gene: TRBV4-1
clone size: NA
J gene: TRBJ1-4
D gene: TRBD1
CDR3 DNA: TGCGCCAGCAGCCAGGGGCAGGGACAGATTAATGAAAAACTGTTTTTT
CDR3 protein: CASSQGQGQINEKLFF

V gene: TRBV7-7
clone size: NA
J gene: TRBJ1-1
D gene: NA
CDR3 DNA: TGTGCTAGCAGCTTTACTATCGGGACTGAAGCTTTCTTT
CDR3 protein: CASSFTIGTEAFF

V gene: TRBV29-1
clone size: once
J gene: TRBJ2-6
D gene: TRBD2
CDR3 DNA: TGCAGCGTTCTGGGAGGGAACTCTGGGGCCAACGTCCTGACTTTC
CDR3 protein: CSVLGGNSGANVLTF

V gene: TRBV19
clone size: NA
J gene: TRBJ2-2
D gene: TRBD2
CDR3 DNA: TGTGCCAGTAGTGGGGGACTAGCCAACACCGGGGAGCTGTTTTTT
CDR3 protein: CASSGGLANTGELFF

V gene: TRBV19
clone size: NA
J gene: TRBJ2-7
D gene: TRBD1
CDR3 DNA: TGTGCCAGTAGTTTAGGACAGGGGGACTACGAGCAGTACTTC
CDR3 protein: CASSLGQGDYEQYF

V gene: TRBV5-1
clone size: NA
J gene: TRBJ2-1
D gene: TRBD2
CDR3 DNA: TGCGCCAGCAGCCTAACTAGCGCCCACTACAATGAGCAGTTCTTC
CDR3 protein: CASSLTSAHYNEQFF

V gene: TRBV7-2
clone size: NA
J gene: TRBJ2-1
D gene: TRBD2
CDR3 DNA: TGTGCCAGCAGCTTTGCTAGCGGGCCCTACAATGAGCAGTTCTTC
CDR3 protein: CASSFASGPYNEQFF

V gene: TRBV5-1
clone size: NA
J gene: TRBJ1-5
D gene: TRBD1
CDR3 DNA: TGCGCCAGCAGCTTGGGTGGGACAGGGGATCAGCCCCAGCATTTT
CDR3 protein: CASSLGGTGDQPQHF

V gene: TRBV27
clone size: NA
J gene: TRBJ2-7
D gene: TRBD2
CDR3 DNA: TGTGCCAGCAGTTTATCCCGATTACTAGCGGGAGGGCTTTTGAGCTCCTACGAGCAGTACTTC
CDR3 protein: CASSLSRLLAGGLLSSYEQYF

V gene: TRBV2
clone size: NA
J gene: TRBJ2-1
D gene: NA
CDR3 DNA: TGTGCCAGCAGTGACACGTTGCGCTCCTACAATGAGCAGTTCTTC
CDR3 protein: CASSDTLRSYNEQFF

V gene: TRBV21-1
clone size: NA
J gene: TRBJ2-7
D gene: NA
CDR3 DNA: TGTGCCAGCAGCTACAGTCCAGCGGGAGGGGATTACGAGCAGTACTTC
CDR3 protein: CASSYSPAGGDYEQYF

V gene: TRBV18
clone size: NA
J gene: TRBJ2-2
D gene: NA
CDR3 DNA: TGTGCCAGCTCACCAAGGGAGAACACCGGGGAGCTGTTTTTT
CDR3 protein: CASSPRENTGELFF

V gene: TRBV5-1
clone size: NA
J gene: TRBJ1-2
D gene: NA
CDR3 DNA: TGCGCCAGCAGCTTGGAGCAGGGAGGCTATGGCTACACCTTC
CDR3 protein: CASSLEQGGYGYTF

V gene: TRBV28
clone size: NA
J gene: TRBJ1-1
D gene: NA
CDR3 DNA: TGTGCCAGCACCCTGAGGGCGAACACTGAAGCTTTCTTT
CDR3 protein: CASTLRANTEAFF

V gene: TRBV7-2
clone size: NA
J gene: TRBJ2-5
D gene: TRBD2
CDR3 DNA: TGTGCCAGCAGCTCCCAGGTTGGGACTAACCAAGAGACCCAGTACTTC
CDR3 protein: CASSSQVGTNQETQYF

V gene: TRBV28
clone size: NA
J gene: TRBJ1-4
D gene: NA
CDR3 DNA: TGTGCCAGCAGTCGATTGTGGACAAGGAATGAAAAACTGTTTTTT
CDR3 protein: CASSRLWTRNEKLFF

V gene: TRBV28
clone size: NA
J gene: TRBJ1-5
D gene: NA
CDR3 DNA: TGTGCCAGCAGTTTGACGAGCAATCAGCCCCAGCATTTT
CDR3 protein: CASSLTSNQPQHF

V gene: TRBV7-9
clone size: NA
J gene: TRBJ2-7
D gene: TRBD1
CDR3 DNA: TGTGCCAGCAGCTTAGCCGTGACAGGGGCGCTCGACGAGCAGTACTTC
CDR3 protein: CASSLAVTGALDEQYF